A single sample is the source of the 6 T cell receptor beta chains below, sequenced in a study of T cell responses to AZD1222 COVID-19 vaccine. Profiled with immunoSEQ multiplex PCR; TCRdb holds only in-frame clones, not every one. The repertoire holds more than 150,000 clones, approximately 94% seen once, with 7% to 9.5% in the top ten. Here the sequenced sample was peripheral blood, taken on day 0 of AZD1222 vaccination. All receptors derive from an adult in good health.

The chain links TRBV27 to TRBJ1-6; no firm D call. Germline assignment: CDR1 MNHEY and CDR2 SMNVEV (reference sequence). This CDR3 has 14 amino acids. V was pared by 2 bases and J by 4 bases, with 6 bases between. The DNA for the CDR3 is TGTGCCAGCAGTTTACGAGGGTATAATTCACCCCTCCACTTT. Translated: CASSLRGYNSPLHF.

The CDR3 sequence: CASNQVQGTFPSSYEQYF. The DNA for the CDR3 is TGTGCCAGCAACCAGGTCCAGGGGACCTTTCCGAGCTCCTACGAGCAGTACTTC. The chain recombines TRBV28 with TRBJ2-7, with a possible D match to TRBD1 (6 bases). Germline assignment: CDR1 MDHEN and CDR2 SYDVKM. Between the trimmed V and J ends, which lost 7 bases and 0 bases, there was a span of 25 bases. This CDR3 spans 18 amino acids.

The CDR3 DNA reads as TGTGCCATCAGTGGAGGCGTTAGCAATCAGCCCCAGCATTTT. Its protein is CAISGGVSNQPQHF. V usage is TRBV10-3 and J usage is TRBJ1-5; no reliable D call. Germline CDR1 reads ENHRY; CDR2 reads SYGVKD. The CDR3 spans 14 residues. Trimming removed 4 bases at V and 0 bases at J, with 7 bases between.

V usage is TRBV6-5 and J usage is TRBJ2-7; 7 nucleotides match TRBD2. Trimming removed 8 bases from V and 1 base from J; junction bases left unmatched: 5. The CDR3 has 13 residues. Germline values: CDR1 MNHEY, CDR2 SVGAGI. CDR3: CASGRENSYEQYF. CDR3 sequence (DNA): TGTGCCAGCGGGCGGGAGAATTCCTACGAGCAGTACTTC.

The genes are TRBV6-5 and TRBJ2-1; D remains ambiguous. Trimming cost V 2 bases and J 4 bases, with 6 bases left between them. Germline V CDR1 and CDR2: MNHEY, SVGAGI. The CDR3 is 13 residues long. The CDR3 DNA is TGTGCCAGCAGTTACAGAGTTTACAATGAGCAGTTCTTC. Protein: CASSYRVYNEQFF.

This chain uses TRBV27 with TRBJ1-1; D remains ambiguous. Germline CDR1 MNHEY, CDR2 SMNVEV (reference sequence). This CDR3 is built from 16 residues. V lost 7 bases and J lost 5, with 23 bases in between. The CDR3 bases are TGTGCCAGCACACCTCAGGCAGCTCGGATAGTGACTGAAGCTTTCTTT. Translation gives CASTPQAARIVTEAFF.